This T cell receptor beta chain was documented in a study of PD-1 blockade in classical Hodgkin lymphoma. The overall study: Intravenous delivery of nivolumab at 3 mg/kg to patients occurred every 2 weeks.

Data came from immunoSEQ multiplex PCR; TCRdb stores just in-frame clones and leaves some out. Of approximately 160,000 clones listed, around four fifths are singletons. Every patient experienced relapse after autologous stem cell transplantation, and brentuximab vedotin exposure varied. With regard to this clone: Its cognate antigen is unknown.

Broader study findings: Complete responders started with a diversity level that resembled newly diagnosed patients at baseline.

Germline CDR1 and CDR2: KGHSH and LQKENI. This CDR3 is 13 amino acids long. Between the trimmed V and J ends, which lost 3 bases and 4 bases, there was a span of 7 bases. The chain recombines TRBV18 with TRBJ1-5; maybe TRBD1 (6 bases). This sample comprised peripheral blood mononuclear cells (PBMCs), obtained before the second cycle of nivolumab. This receptor was taken from a human donor with classical Hodgkin lymphoma. CDR3 coding DNA: TGTGCCAGCTCACCCGGGACAAATCAGCCCCAGCATTTT. Translating gives CASSPGTNQPQHF.